What follows are 23 T cell receptor beta chains derived from one specimen sequenced in a study of Ad26.COV2.S vaccination and SARS-CoV-2 variants. Using immunoSEQ multiplex PCR, the repertoire was profiled, and TCRdb retains in-frame clones only, with some absent. The sample holds some 520,000 clones, 70% to 90% seen once. The treatment denotes: roughly 20 received Ad26.COV2.S at low or high dose, single or two shots; roughly five received placebo; per-sample allocation not given. Samples came from day 63 after the first vaccine or placebo injection. The sequencing here drew on peripheral blood, taken in a trial of Ad26.COV2.S vaccine versus placebo. The source of these receptors is a person aged 18 to 65 who received the Ad26.COV2.S COVID-19 vaccine or a placebo.

The rearrangement uses TRBV28 and TRBJ1-2, with D maybe TRBD1 (5 bases). Germline values: CDR1 MDHEN, CDR2 SYDVKM. The CDR3 contains 14 residues. The V and J ends lost 4 bases and 8 bases respectively, with 17 bases between them. CDR3 in DNA: TGTGCCAGCAGTTCAGAAGGACAATTACACGGCTACACCTTC. This translates into CASSSEGQLHGYTF.

V gene TRBV19 combines with J gene TRBJ2-3; D not resolved. This CDR3 has 13 residues. The V and J ends lost 2 bases and 6 bases respectively, with 9 bases between them. The germline gives CDR1 LNHDA, CDR2 SQIVND (reference sequence). The CDR3 DNA follows: TGTGCCAGTAGTATACCTCCCGCCGATACGCAGTATTTT. This codes for CASSIPPADTQYF.

The CDR3 DNA follows: TGTGCCAGCAGTAAAACTAGCGGGAGTTACATTCAGTACTTC. As protein: CASSKTSGSYIQYF. This chain uses TRBV27 with TRBJ2-4, with TRBD2 matching over 11 bases. Germline V gives CDR1 MNHEY, CDR2 SMNVEV (reference sequence). This CDR3 contains 14 residues. With 5 bases clipped from V and 8 bases from J, the junction kept 5 bases outside the gene matches.

CDR3 region: CSVESGNTIYF. CDR3 in DNA: TGCAGCGTTGAATCCGGGAACACCATATATTTT. The chain uses TRBV29-1 and TRBJ1-3; unclear D gene. Trimming cost V 2 bases and J 7 bases, with 6 bases left between them. The length of the CDR3 is 11 residues. Germline V CDR1 and CDR2: SQVTM, ANQGSEA.

This chain connects TRBV19 to TRBJ1-1, with 7 bases aligning to TRBD1. With V trimmed by 7 bases and J by 13 bases, 21 bases remained unmatched. CDR3 length: 15 residues. Per germline, CDR1 LNHDA and CDR2 SQIVND (reference sequence). CDR3 nucleotide sequence: TGTGCCAGTATTGGCCCGGGACAGAGTAACCCCAGGGGTTTCTTT. This encodes CASIGPGQSNPRGFF.

The chain employs TRBV19 and TRBJ1-1; D is uncertain. The CDR3 has 16 amino acids. Trimming shortened V by 5 bases and J by 2 bases, and 18 bases separated the two germline ends. The germline CDR1 and CDR2 sequences are LNHDA and SQIVND (reference sequence). In nucleotides, the CDR3 is TGTGCCAGTAGTCCCCGGTGGTTAGGTCTTAACACTGAAGCTTTCTTT. The encoded protein is CASSPRWLGLNTEAFF.

V and J are TRBV19 and TRBJ2-6, with D possibly matching TRBD2 (5 bases). In germline, CDR1 is LNHDA, CDR2 SQIVND (reference sequence). The CDR3 consists of 17 residues. V lost 4 bases, J lost 0 bases, and 13 bases lay in between. The CDR3 region has the DNA TGTGCCAGTAGTAGCAAGCGGCTACCCTCTGGGGCCAACGTCCTGACTTTC. This sequence encodes CASSSKRLPSGANVLTF.

The chain combines TRBV19 with TRBJ1-5, with TRBD1 as a possible D gene (5 bases). This CDR3 is 13 amino acids long. Germline-derived CDR1 and CDR2 are LNHDA and SQIVND (reference sequence). Trimming took 5 bases from V and 4 from J, leaving 9 bases between them. The CDR3 bases are TGTGCCAGTAGTCAGGGTATGAATCAGCCCCAGCATTTT. Protein sequence: CASSQGMNQPQHF.

The chain has TRBV27 and TRBJ2-7; D uncertain. The CDR3 spans 13 residues. Trimming took 6 bases from V and 3 from J, leaving 12 bases between them. Looked up from germline, CDR1 is MNHEY and CDR2 is SMNVEV (reference sequence). The CDR3 spells CASRIGVHYEQYF. DNA for the CDR3: TGTGCCAGCAGAATCGGCGTGCACTACGAGCAGTACTTC.

The chain combines TRBV5-8 with TRBJ1-3; D uncertain. Trimming removed 3 bases at V and 0 bases at J, with 10 bases between. CDR3 length equals 15 residues. The germline V gene has CDR1 SGHTS and CDR2 YDEGEE. CDR3 DNA sequence: TGTGCCAGCAGCTCAGACATACGCTCTGGAAACACCATATATTTT. Translated, it gives CASSSDIRSGNTIYF.

The chain has TRBV5-8 and TRBJ2-7, with D unresolved. Trimming pared 4 bases from V and 3 bases from J, leaving 8 bases between. Per germline, CDR1 SGHTS and CDR2 YDEGEE. The CDR3 is made up of 12 amino acids. DNA of the CDR3: TGTGCCAGCAGCCAGAAGAACTACGAGCAGTACTTC. As protein: CASSQKNYEQYF.

The rearrangement joins TRBV11-3 to TRBJ2-5; D is unclear. The germline CDR1 and CDR2 sequences are SGHNT and YENEEA. This CDR3 contains 13 residues. V was clipped by 5 bases and J by 7 bases, with 14 bases between them. The CDR3: CASSPSSVGTQYF. DNA for the CDR3: TGTGCCAGCAGCCCGAGCTCAGTCGGGACCCAGTACTTC. The variable domain in full, with the rest retrieved from reference TRBV11-3 and TRBJ2-5, is EAGVVQSPRYKIIEKKQPVAFWCNPISGHNTLYWYLQNLGQGPELLIRYENEEAVDDSQLPKDRFSAERLKGVDSTLKIQPAELGDSAVYLCASSPSSVGTQYFGPGTRLLVL.

V and J are TRBV28 and TRBJ1-2; tentative D call: TRBD1 (5 bases). With 7 bases removed from V and 4 bases from J, the gap between germline ends came to 13 bases. The CDR3 is 13 amino acids. The germline V gene has CDR1 MDHEN and CDR2 SYDVKM. The CDR3 nucleotides are TGTGCCAGCATCGCCGGGGGTGGCTATGGCTACACCTTC. This translates into CASIAGGGYGYTF.

The rearrangement uses TRBV7-8 and TRBJ2-1; TRBD1 might be the D (6 bases). Germline CDR1 reads SGHVS; CDR2 reads FQNEAQ. This CDR3 has 16 amino acids. The germline V and J ends were trimmed by 0 bases and 3 bases, with 12 bases remaining between them. CDR3 bases: TGTGCCAGCAGCTTAGCTACCTGGGGGCGCTACAATGAGCAGTTCTTC. Amino acid sequence: CASSLATWGRYNEQFF.

The chain employs TRBV20-1 and TRBJ2-5, with D maybe TRBD1 (6 bases). CDR1 and CDR2 (germline): DFQATT, SNEGSKA (reference sequence). The CDR3 covers 14 residues. Between the trimmed V and J ends, which lost 3 bases and 2 bases, there was a span of 13 bases. The CDR3 DNA reads TGCAGTGCTAGTCCGGGACACCAACAAGAGACCCAGTACTTC. It yields the protein CSASPGHQQETQYF.

The chain employs TRBV6-5 and TRBJ1-6, with TRBD1 matching over 11 bases. Germline assignment: CDR1 MNHEY and CDR2 SVGAGI. CDR3 length equals 11 residues. V dropped 10 bases and J dropped 17; count of bases not matched to a gene: 7. The CDR3 is CATSGQGAVHF. CDR3 nucleotides: TGTGCCACCTCCGGACAGGGGGCGGTCCACTTT.

The V and J genes are TRBV27 and TRBJ2-7; D remains ambiguous. Looked up from germline, CDR1 is MNHEY and CDR2 is SMNVEV (reference sequence). The CDR3 runs to 13 residues. Between the trimmed V and J ends, which lost 2 bases and 3 bases, there was a span of 8 bases. The CDR3 sequence is CASSLTAHYEQYF. The DNA of the CDR3 is TGTGCCAGCAGTTTAACTGCCCACTACGAGCAGTACTTC.

The CDR3 DNA is TGTGCCAGCAGCGTGGGGACTACACCTTACAATGAGCAGTTCTTC. Residues: CASSVGTTPYNEQFF. The genes are TRBV9 and TRBJ2-1; 7 bases match TRBD2. CDR1 is SGDLS and CDR2 is YYNGEE in the germline V gene. V shed 2 bases and J 4 bases; nucleotides not matched to a gene: 6. CDR3 length: 15 residues. The whole variable domain, filled in from reference TRBV9 and TRBJ2-1, reads DSGVTQTPKHLITATGQRVTLRCSPRSGDLSVYWYQQSLDQGLQFLIQYYNGEERAKGNILERFSAQQFPDLHSELNLSSLELGDSALYFCASSVGTTPYNEQFFGPGTRLTVL.

This CDR3 is CASRTRDTLFRGQFF. The DNA of the CDR3 is TGTGCCAGCAGGACCCGGGACACGCTCTTCCGGGGGCAGTTCTTC. The rearrangement joins TRBV6-5 to TRBJ2-1; a possible D gene is TRBD1 (6 bases). V was shortened by 6 bases and J by 12 bases, with 24 bases between the two germline ends. The CDR3 consists of 15 residues. Per the germline V gene, CDR1 is MNHEY and CDR2 is SVGAGI.

The gene calls are TRBV29-1 and TRBJ1-1; D unclear. CDR3 length equals 12 residues. Germline V gives CDR1 SQVTM, CDR2 ANQGSEA. Between the trimmed V and J ends, which lost 4 bases and 0 bases, there was a span of 6 bases. For the CDR3, the DNA is TGCAGCGTTGTCGAGTTGAACACTGAAGCTTTCTTT. Translated: CSVVELNTEAFF. The variable domain in full, completed from reference TRBV29-1 and TRBJ1-1, reads SAVISQKPSRDICQRGTSLTIQCQVDSQVTMMFWYRQQPGQSLTLIATANQGSEATYESGFVIDKFPISRPNLTFSTLTVSNMSPEDSSIYLCSVVELNTEAFFGQGTRLTVV.

The chain carries TRBV5-1 and TRBJ2-4; no clear D gene. CDR1 and CDR2 (germline): SGHRS, YFSETQ. CDR3 length: 15 residues. V shed 4 bases and J shed 1 base, with 12 bases lying between them. This chain's CDR3 is CASSLDGRAKNIQYF. In DNA, the CDR3 is TGCGCCAGCAGCCTGGATGGTCGGGCCAAAAACATTCAGTACTTC. Drawing the rest from reference TRBV5-1 and TRBJ2-4, the complete variable domain is KAGVTQTPRYLIKTRGQQVTLSCSPISGHRSVSWYQQTPGQGLQFLFEYFSETQRNKGNFPGRFSGRQFSNSRSEMNVSTLELGDSALYLCASSLDGRAKNIQYFGAGTRLSVL.

The V gene is TRBV5-4, the J gene TRBJ1-1; D is perhaps TRBD1 (5 bases). The CDR3 runs 16 residues. The V gene lost 4 bases and the J gene lost 4 bases, with 20 bases spanning the gap. The germline gives CDR1 SGHNT, CDR2 YYREEE (reference sequence). In DNA, the CDR3 is TGTGCCAGCAGCCCCCCTCCCCAAGGGGCCGTCACTGAAGCTTTCTTT. Its protein is CASSPPPQGAVTEAFF.

This chain links TRBV6-5 with TRBJ2-1; no reliable D call. This CDR3 region has 10 residues. Germline V gene lookup returns CDR1 MNHEY and CDR2 SVGAGI. Trimming took 8 bases from V and 12 from J, leaving 11 bases between them. For the CDR3, the DNA is TGTGCCAGCGGCCGTGTCGGGCAGTTCTTC. This codes for CASGRVGQFF.